This TCR beta chain was recorded in a study of T cell responses to AZD1222 COVID-19 vaccine. There are 18 residues in the CDR3. V shed 2 bases, J shed 0 bases, and the junction held 8 bases outside the gene matches. Germline V lookup: CDR1 MNHNS, CDR2 SASEGT. Second doses were pooled across both intervals (about 4 or about 12 weeks). Libraries were prepared by immunoSEQ multiplex PCR; TCRdb keeps only in-frame clonotypes and omits some of them. Counted here are about 180,000 clones, almost 90% occurring once; the ten biggest clones make up roughly 10%. The receptor was derived from an adult who received the AZD1222 COVID-19 vaccine. The chain uses TRBV6-1 and TRBJ2-3; TRBD2 agrees at 10 bases. The source material was peripheral blood, sampled 28 days after the second AZD1222 dose. The CDR3 bases are TGTGCCAGCAGTGAATTAAGGTCTAGCGGGGGAAGCACAGATACGCAGTATTTT. Translation gives CASSELRSSGGSTDTQYF.